A single sample is the source of the 10 T cell receptor beta chains below, sequenced in a study of blood T cell repertoires in COVID-19 (dated by TCRdb to the early 2020s). Libraries were made using the immunoSEQ multiplex PCR assay. The immuneACCESS repertoire file appears here via TCRdb, limited to in-frame rearrangements. These files lack a portion of the clones; in checked studies, under half of the deficit traces to unresolved V genes, and the cause of the others is not known. In all, the sample holds 200,000 or so clones, and about 80% of those were seen once. The ten top clones hold 6.9% of the sample. What was sequenced was peripheral blood. All receptors derive from a human donor with acute or convalescent COVID-19. The donor label of this sample is uncertain.

The chain employs TRBV5-8 and TRBJ1-5; 8 nucleotides align to TRBD1. This CDR3 has 15 residues. V was clipped by 1 base and J by 2 bases; unmatched bases: 2. Germline CDR1 is SGHTS and CDR2 is YDEGEE. The CDR3 here is CASSLRGQGNQPQHF. CDR3 sequence (DNA): TGTGCCAGCAGCTTGAGGGGACAGGGCAATCAGCCCCAGCATTTT.

The table lists this clone with a count of one. The rearrangement joins TRBV10-2 to TRBJ2-1; D is possibly TRBD2 (5 bases). Trimming took 3 bases from V and 6 from J, leaving 27 bases between them. Germline values: CDR1 WSHSY, CDR2 SAAADI. The CDR3 length is 19 residues. The CDR3 protein is CASSEQEKSGIGNTNEQFF. In DNA, the CDR3 is TGCGCCAGCAGTGAACAAGAGAAATCCGGGATCGGAAACACCAATGAGCAGTTCTTC.

This chain joins TRBV29-1 and TRBJ1-5; 7 positions agree with TRBD1. CDR3 length: 14 residues. Germline V gene data show CDR1 as SQVTM and CDR2 as ANQGSEA. Trimming at V came to 5 bases and at J to 7 bases, leaving 11 bases not matched to a gene. CDR3 coding DNA: TGCAGCGTTTCAACAGGGGCCGACGGCCAGCCCCAGCATTTT. Its protein is CSVSTGADGQPQHF.

The V gene is TRBV15, the J gene TRBJ2-7, with D maybe TRBD2 (6 bases). Germline assignment: CDR1 LNHNV and CDR2 YYDKDF (reference sequence). The CDR3 extends over 15 amino acids. V dropped 0 bases and J dropped 3 bases, with 12 bases sitting between them. In DNA form, the CDR3 reads TGTGCCACCAGCAGAGATCGGACGGGAGTCTACGAGCAGTACTTC. As protein: CATSRDRTGVYEQYF.

The V and J genes are TRBV9 and TRBJ2-1; D remains ambiguous. The germline CDR1 and CDR2 sequences are SGDLS and YYNGEE. The CDR3 covers 15 residues. Trimming left V 0 bases short and J 0 bases short, with 7 bases between. CDR3 DNA: TGTGCCAGCAGCGTAGCGGTTGGCTCCTACAATGAGCAGTTCTTC. Encoded protein: CASSVAVGSYNEQFF. Full variable domain (missing parts from reference TRBV9 and TRBJ2-1): DSGVTQTPKHLITATGQRVTLRCSPRSGDLSVYWYQQSLDQGLQFLIQYYNGEERAKGNILERFSAQQFPDLHSELNLSSLELGDSALYFCASSVAVGSYNEQFFGPGTRLTVL.

This chain connects TRBV7-3 to TRBJ1-6, with 10 bases fitting TRBD1. J was trimmed by 8 bases and V by 4 bases; bases with no gene match: 11. The germline CDR1 and CDR2 sequences are SGHTA and FQGTGA. The CDR3 is 17 amino acids. CDR3 sequence reads: CASSSPRDRGFYSPLHF. CDR3 nucleotide sequence: TGTGCCAGCAGCTCACCGCGGGACAGGGGTTTTTATTCACCCCTCCACTTT.

The rearrangement joins TRBV27 to TRBJ2-5; 10 bases align to TRBD2. The CDR3 totals 18 residues. Per germline, CDR1 MNHEY and CDR2 SMNVEV (reference sequence). With V trimmed by 3 bases and J by 9 bases, 19 bases remained unmatched. The CDR3 spells CASSFVASGSGPVGSQYF. The CDR3 bases are TGTGCCAGCAGTTTCGTGGCTAGCGGGAGCGGCCCCGTAGGGTCCCAGTACTTC.

This clone has more than one count but fewer than ten. The chain couples TRBV18 to TRBJ2-1, with TRBD2 matching over 7 bases. CDR3 length: 15 amino acids. Germline assignment: CDR1 KGHSH and CDR2 LQKENI. V lost 2 bases, J lost 10 bases, and 11 bases stayed unmatched. The CDR3 reads CASSPLSSGLREQFF. CDR3 sequence (DNA): TGTGCCAGCTCACCATTGTCTAGCGGTCTTAGGGAGCAGTTCTTC. Based on the CDR3 plus reference TRBV18 and TRBJ2-1, the full variable domain is NAGVMQNPRHLVRRRGQEARLRCSPMKGHSHVYWYRQLPEEGLKFMVYLQKENIIDESGMPKERFSAEFPKEGPSILRIQQVVRGDSAAYFCASSPLSSGLREQFFGPGTRLTVL.

V usage is TRBV29-1 and J usage is TRBJ2-5; TRBD2 might be the D (5 bases). The CDR3 has 11 amino acids. Germline V gene data show CDR1 as SQVTM and CDR2 as ANQGSEA. V shed 5 bases and J shed 4 bases, with 8 bases lying between them. The CDR3 protein is CSVRGRETQYF. CDR3 bases: TGCAGCGTTCGGGGAAGAGAGACCCAGTACTTC. Full variable domain (missing parts from reference TRBV29-1 and TRBJ2-5): SAVISQKPSRDICQRGTSLTIQCQVDSQVTMMFWYRQQPGQSLTLIATANQGSEATYESGFVIDKFPISRPNLTFSTLTVSNMSPEDSSIYLCSVRGRETQYFGPGTRLLVL.

The chain couples TRBV6-5 to TRBJ1-2; D unresolved. Trimming pared 6 bases from V and 8 bases from J, leaving 16 bases between. CDR3 size: 13 residues. Germline V lookup: CDR1 MNHEY, CDR2 SVGAGI. The CDR3 DNA sequence: TGTGCCAGCAGGAACTCGGGAGCCGACGGCTACACCTTC. Translating gives CASRNSGADGYTF.